This T cell receptor beta chain comes out of a study of blood T cells in healthy people across ages. Total RNA was extracted at no less than 5.5 micrograms per sample. The second PCR ran about 7 to 12 cycles with a sample-barcoded 5' primer and J-beta primers. Paired-end reads containing CDR3 totaled no fewer than 3 million for each sample. MiXCR was run by TCRdb on the 5' RACE reads, yielding one entry per CDR3 protein. The sample records approximately 1,100,000 distinct CDR3 sequences, roughly 45% being singletons. The specimen sequenced was blood. This TCR was sampled from a woman aged 55-70 years in good health.

CDR3 in amino acids: CASSQPPGQGKGETQYF. CDR3 DNA: TGTGCCAGCAGCCAACCACCGGGACAGGGGAAAGGAGAGACCCAGTACTTC. The V gene is TRBV3-1, the J gene TRBJ2-5, with TRBD1 matching over 10 bases. Germline V gives CDR1 LGHDT, CDR2 YNNKEL (reference sequence). After removal of 2 bases from V and 4 bases from J, the junction contained 10 bases not matched to a gene. The CDR3 length is 17 residues.